These T cell receptor beta chains were read from a single sample in a study of graft-versus-host responses after intestinal transplantation. Only in-frame clones appear in the TCRdb table, and some are missing; sequencing was by immunoSEQ multiplex PCR. Of approximately 20,000 clones detected, roughly four fifths appear once; the ten largest clones hold under 4%. Specimen: ileum tissue, collected 12 days after intestinal transplant. The receptors originated from a human patient who received an intestinal transplant, so some T cells may come from the graft donor. The CDR3 runs from the conserved cysteine through the conserved F or W. Each record gives: J gene, V gene, D gene, CDR3 protein. D genes are given only for firm matches.

>TRBJ1-1|TRBV6-5|TRBD1
CASSSDRDLNTEAFF
>TRBJ1-5|TRBV30|TRBD1
CASIGGQGGRGQPQHF
>TRBJ1-2|TRBV2|TRBD1
CASRVGQGAVGYGYTF
>TRBJ1-1|TRBV2|TRBD1
CASMPGGTEAFF
>TRBJ2-7|TRBV2|.
CASQPTVYEQYF
>TRBJ1-3|TRBV7-3|.
CASSPTGLGNTIYF
>TRBJ1-2|TRBV2|TRBD1
CASSVDRVGYGYTF
>TRBJ2-7|TRBV7-9|.
CASSLRGLGYEQYF
>TRBJ2-7|TRBV6-6|.
CASSLFQDTRYEQYF
>TRBJ1-2|TRBV6-6|.
CASSYGPVAGYTF
>TRBJ1-2|TRBV9|TRBD1
CASSVPRDRDRTDGYTF
>TRBJ1-1|TRBV11-2|TRBD1
CASSLEDRFRLGNTEAFF
>TRBJ2-1|TRBV4-3|TRBD2
CASSPRTSEGSEQFF
>TRBJ2-2|TRBV4-2|TRBD2
CASSQGAGGDTGELFF
>TRBJ1-5|TRBV18|TRBD1
CASSPPGQGRNQPQHF
>TRBJ1-2|TRBV6-6|TRBD1
CASSRTGDGYTF
>TRBJ1-4|TRBV21-1|.
CASSKLGEFDEKLFF
>TRBJ2-3|TRBV7-8|.
CASSPGSTDTQYF
>TRBJ2-3|TRBV7-9|.
CASRPSNYTQYF
>TRBJ1-5|TRBV5-1|TRBD1
CASSWTGGGQPQHF
>TRBJ2-1|TRBV11-2|.
CAAAAMGGPGNEQFF
>TRBJ2-1|TRBV4-3|.
CASSQRQEIYNEQFF
>TRBJ2-1|TRBV5-1|TRBD2
CASSRNGGGDEQFF
>TRBJ2-7|TRBV5-6|.
CASSSWGRNSYEQYF
>TRBJ2-2|TRBV7-3|.
CASSLNSNTGELFF
>TRBJ2-3|TRBV10-3|TRBD2
CATASRTSGTDTQYF
>TRBJ1-1|TRBV18|.
CASSTGQNTEAFF
>TRBJ1-2|TRBV12-5|.
CASGLLRGSEGYTF
>TRBJ2-7|TRBV2|TRBD2
CASRFGTSGYEQYF
>TRBJ1-5|TRBV9|.
CASSRGGGPKPQHF
>TRBJ1-5|TRBV18|.
CASSPRRKNQPQHF
>TRBJ2-3|TRBV10-3|TRBD1
CAISRTGGPDTQYF
>TRBJ2-7|TRBV7-9|TRBD1
CASSPTGEGYEQYF
>TRBJ2-3|TRBV10-3|.
CAISPTSAASTDTQYF
>TRBJ1-3|TRBV9|.
CASSVAGLTSGNTIYF
>TRBJ2-5|TRBV5-5|.
CASSFSLGREETQYF
>TRBJ2-5|TRBV5-5|TRBD1
CASNRQGFFKETQYF
>TRBJ2-1|TRBV2|TRBD2
CASGSPGGTRYNEQFF
>TRBJ2-1|TRBV18|TRBD1
CASSPRAGTGGDNNEQFF
>TRBJ2-5|TRBV9|TRBD2
CASSAITGGKGETQYF
>TRBJ2-5|TRBV13|TRBD1
CASSGGQGGETQYF
>TRBJ2-7|TRBV7-8|TRBD1
CASSPDRGYEQYF
>TRBJ1-5|TRBV5-6|.
CASSLSGGYSNQPQHF
>TRBJ1-2|TRBV6-1|.
CASNVGQGEGYTF
>TRBJ2-3|TRBV21-1|.
CASEREEGTDTQYF
>TRBJ1-1|TRBV7-6|.
CASSLLQGPGAFF
>TRBJ1-1|TRBV16|.
CASSMGLNTEAFF
>TRBJ1-2|TRBV15|.
CATSAQWGLGGYTF